The present entry profiles one T cell receptor (beta chain) with its context. Its antigen remains unknown. Assay used: immunoSEQ multiplex PCR; TCRdb lists only in-frame clones, some missing. This sample has approximately 710,000 clones, with about 92% found just once. This entry is derived from a study of shared clonotypes between healthy human individuals. Study-level background: There were three CD4 naive, three CD4 memory, two CD8 naive and one CD8 memory plates per donor. Findings and limits, study-wide: Memory subsets generally showed lower estimated richness than naive subsets.

The CDR3 consists of 17 residues. Losses at the gene ends were 1 base for V and 4 bases for J; bases not matched to a gene: 7. Germline assignment: CDR1 SGHRS and CDR2 YFSETQ. J is TRBJ2-3 and V is TRBV5-1; TRBD2 matches 12 bases. The TCR comes from a young man in good health. Some clones in this sample may be carry-over from other donors' samples. The sequencing input was memory CD8+ T cells from PBMCs. The subset was: CD45RO+ cells pooled with CCR7-negative TemRA cells. CDR3 loop: CASSLKASGRVADTQYF. CDR3 DNA: TGCGCCAGCAGCTTGAAAGCTAGCGGGAGGGTCGCAGATACGCAGTATTTT.